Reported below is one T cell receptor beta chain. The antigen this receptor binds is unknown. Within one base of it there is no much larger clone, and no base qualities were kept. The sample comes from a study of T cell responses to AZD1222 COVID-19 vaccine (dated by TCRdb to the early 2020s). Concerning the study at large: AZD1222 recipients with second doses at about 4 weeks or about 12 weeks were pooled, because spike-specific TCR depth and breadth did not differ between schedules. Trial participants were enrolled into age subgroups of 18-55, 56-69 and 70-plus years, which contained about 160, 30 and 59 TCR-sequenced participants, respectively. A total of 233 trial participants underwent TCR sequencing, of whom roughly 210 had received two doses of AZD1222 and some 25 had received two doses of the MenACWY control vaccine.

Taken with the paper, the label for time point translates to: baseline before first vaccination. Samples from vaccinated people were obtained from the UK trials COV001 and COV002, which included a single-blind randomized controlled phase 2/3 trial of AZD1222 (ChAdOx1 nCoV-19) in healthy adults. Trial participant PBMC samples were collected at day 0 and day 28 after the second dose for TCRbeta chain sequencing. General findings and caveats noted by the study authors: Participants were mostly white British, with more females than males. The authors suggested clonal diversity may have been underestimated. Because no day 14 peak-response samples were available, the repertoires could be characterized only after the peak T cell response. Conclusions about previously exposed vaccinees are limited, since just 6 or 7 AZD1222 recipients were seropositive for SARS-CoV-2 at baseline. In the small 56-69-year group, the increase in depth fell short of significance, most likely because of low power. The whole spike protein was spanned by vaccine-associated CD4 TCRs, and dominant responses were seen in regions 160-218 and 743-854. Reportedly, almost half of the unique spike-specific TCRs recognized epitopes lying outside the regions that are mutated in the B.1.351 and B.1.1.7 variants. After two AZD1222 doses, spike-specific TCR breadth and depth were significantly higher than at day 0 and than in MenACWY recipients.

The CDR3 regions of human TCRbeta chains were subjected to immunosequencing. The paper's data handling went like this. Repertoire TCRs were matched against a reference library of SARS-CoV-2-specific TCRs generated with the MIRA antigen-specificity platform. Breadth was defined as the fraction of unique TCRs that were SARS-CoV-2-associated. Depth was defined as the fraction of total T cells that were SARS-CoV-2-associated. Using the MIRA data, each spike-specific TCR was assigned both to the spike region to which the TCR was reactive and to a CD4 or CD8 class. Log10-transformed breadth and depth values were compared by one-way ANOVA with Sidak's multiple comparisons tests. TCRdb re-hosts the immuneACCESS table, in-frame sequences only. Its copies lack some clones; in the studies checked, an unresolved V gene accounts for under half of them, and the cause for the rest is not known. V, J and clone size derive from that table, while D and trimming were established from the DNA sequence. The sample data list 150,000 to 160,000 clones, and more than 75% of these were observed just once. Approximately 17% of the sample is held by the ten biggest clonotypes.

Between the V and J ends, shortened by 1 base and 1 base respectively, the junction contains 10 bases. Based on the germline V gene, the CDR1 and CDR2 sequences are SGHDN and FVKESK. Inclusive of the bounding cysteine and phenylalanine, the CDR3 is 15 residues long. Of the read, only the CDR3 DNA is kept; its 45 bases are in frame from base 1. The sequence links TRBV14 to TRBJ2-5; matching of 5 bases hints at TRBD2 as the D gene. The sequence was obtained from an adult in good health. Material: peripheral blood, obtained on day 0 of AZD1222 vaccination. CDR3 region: CASSQVFGVQETQYF. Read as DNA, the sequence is TGTGCCAGCAGCCAAGTATTCGGGGTCCAAGAGACCCAGTACTTC. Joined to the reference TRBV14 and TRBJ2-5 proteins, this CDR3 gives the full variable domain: EAGVTQFPSHSVIEKGQTVTLRCDPISGHDNLYWYRRVMGKEIKFLLHFVKESKQDESGMPNNRFLAERTGGTYSTLKVQPAELEDSGVYFCASSQVFGVQETQYFGPGTRLLVL.